This T cell receptor (beta chain) was identified during a study of blood T cell repertoires in COVID-19. Repertoires were generated with immunoSEQ multiplex PCR, while TCRdb's copy carries only in-frame clones and drops some. The sample contains over 300,000 clones, approximately 90% of which appear only once. Germline assignment: CDR1 SGDLS and CDR2 YYNGEE. V was pared by 0 bases and J by 6 bases, with 4 bases of the junction left unmatched. This CDR3 spans 15 amino acids. The receptor comes from a middle-aged woman who had recovered from COVID-19. Sequencing was carried out using PBMCs or T cells enriched from blood (not recorded which). The chain recombines TRBV9 with TRBJ2-1; the match to TRBD2 covers 9 bases. CDR3 coding DNA: TGTGCCAGCAGCGTAGCCAGCGGGGGGACCAATGAGCAGTTCTTC. Protein sequence: CASSVASGGTNEQFF. Together with reference TRBV9 and TRBJ2-1, the CDR3 gives the full variable domain: DSGVTQTPKHLITATGQRVTLRCSPRSGDLSVYWYQQSLDQGLQFLIQYYNGEERAKGNILERFSAQQFPDLHSELNLSSLELGDSALYFCASSVASGGTNEQFFGPGTRLTVL.